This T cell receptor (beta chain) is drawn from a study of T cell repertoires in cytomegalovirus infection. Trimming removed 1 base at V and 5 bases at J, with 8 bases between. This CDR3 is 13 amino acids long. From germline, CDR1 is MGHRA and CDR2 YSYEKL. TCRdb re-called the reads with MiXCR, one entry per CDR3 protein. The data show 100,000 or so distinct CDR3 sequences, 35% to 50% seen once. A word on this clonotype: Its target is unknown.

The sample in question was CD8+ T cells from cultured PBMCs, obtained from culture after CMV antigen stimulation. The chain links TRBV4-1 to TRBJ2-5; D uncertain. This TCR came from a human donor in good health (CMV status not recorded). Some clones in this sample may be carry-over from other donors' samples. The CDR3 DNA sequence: TGCGCCAGCAGCCAAGGTTACGGGGAGACCCAGTACTTC. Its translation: CASSQGYGETQYF.